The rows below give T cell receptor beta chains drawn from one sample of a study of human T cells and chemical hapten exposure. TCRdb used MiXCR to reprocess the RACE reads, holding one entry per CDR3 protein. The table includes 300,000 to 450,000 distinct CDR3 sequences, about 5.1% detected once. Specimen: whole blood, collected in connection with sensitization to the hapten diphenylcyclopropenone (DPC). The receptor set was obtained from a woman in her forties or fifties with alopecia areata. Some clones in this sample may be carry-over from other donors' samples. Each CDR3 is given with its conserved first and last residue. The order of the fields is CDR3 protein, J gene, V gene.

CASRSGQLQETQYF | TRBJ2-5 | TRBV5-1
CASSPGGTEAFF | TRBJ1-1 | TRBV12-3/TRBV12-4
CAISPNLGTEAFF | TRBJ1-1 | TRBV10-3
CSAPRTPWGGAGSTDTQYF | TRBJ2-3 | TRBV20-1
CSVERVAGANVLTF | TRBJ2-6 | TRBV29-1
CASSETVAGNLYNEQFF | TRBJ2-1 | TRBV6-1
CASTWTGRSSGNTIYF | TRBJ1-3 | TRBV10-2
CASSLAKDYGYTF | TRBJ1-2 | TRBV11-1
CASSRTGQANQPQHF | TRBJ1-5 | TRBV6-1
CASSEDSQQFF | TRBJ2-1 | TRBV5-1
CASSITSGGANVLTF | TRBJ2-6 | TRBV7-6
CASSLVAGGNQPQHF | TRBJ1-5 | TRBV7-2
CASRKPGQGAYNEQFF | TRBJ2-1 | TRBV19
CSVVEREFPYEQYF | TRBJ2-7 | TRBV29-1
CASSQGGYGTEAFF | TRBJ1-1 | TRBV4-1
CASSEGSIRDNEQFF | TRBJ2-1 | TRBV2